This T cell receptor beta chain was captured by sequencing in a study of neurological immune-mediated disorders. CDR3 length: 16 amino acids. V lost 5 bases and J lost 0, with 16 bases in between. CDR1 SGHRS and CDR2 YFSETQ come from the germline V gene. TCRdb re-called the 5' RACE reads with MiXCR, one entry per CDR3 protein. The sample lists about 33,000 distinct CDR3 sequences; approximately 1.5% were seen once. Study results and limitations: The study phylogenetically grouped the repertoires of 18 of 34 multiple sclerosis patients into one related-CDR3 cluster, a possible signature. Because no CDR3 amino acid sequences were shared across subjects by expanded clones, private repertoires were suggested in all groups.

There are many counts of this clonotype. The antigen is unknown. Sequencing used PBMCs. This chain uses TRBV5-1 with TRBJ2-3; D possibly uses TRBD1 or TRBD2 (5 bases each). The receptor was isolated from a woman in her twenties or thirties with multiple sclerosis. CDR3 DNA sequence: TGCGCCAGCAGTGACGGGGCCACCTATAGCACAGATACGCAGTATTTT. Protein sequence: CASSDGATYSTDTQYF.